The rows below give T cell receptor beta chains drawn from one sample of a study of beta chain features in type 1 diabetes. Here immunoSEQ multiplex PCR was the method, and the copy in TCRdb shows in-frame clones only, minus some. The repertoire holds about 360,000 clones, with around 12% as singletons. Sequencing used naive CD4+ T cells from blood. Every receptor here comes from a man between 18 and 35 years old in good health. Both conserved end residues are part of each CDR3. The order of the fields is J gene, clone size, D gene, V gene, CDR3 DNA, CDR3 protein. The D gene is left open where the match is weak. Expanded clones are given a class, and other clones once, few, many or no size at all.

TRBJ1-5,few,NA,TRBV28,TGTGCCAGCAGAATAAGGGCTGCAAAGGACAACAATCAGCCCCAGCATTTT,CASRIRAAKDNNQPQHF
TRBJ2-7,NA,TRBD1,TRBV28,TGTGCCAGCAGTTCACCCTGGAGGGACAGGACGGGCTCCTACGAGCAGTACTTC,CASSSPWRDRTGSYEQYF
TRBJ1-2,NA,NA,TRBV5-5,TGTGCCAGCAGCTTTGGAGGGGATGGCTATGGCTACACCTTC,CASSFGGDGYGYTF
TRBJ2-5,NA,NA,TRBV5-1,TGCGCCAGCAGCCCGGGGGATATAGGCACCGATTGGGCCCAGTACTTC,CASSPGDIGTDWAQYF
TRBJ1-2,NA,NA,TRBV28,TGTGCCAGCAGTACGTCTGGCTACTATGGCTACACCTTC,CASSTSGYYGYTF
TRBJ2-1,NA,TRBD2,TRBV5-4,TGTGCCAGCAGCTTGGTACTAGCGGCAACCTCCTACAATGAGCAGTTCTTC,CASSLVLAATSYNEQFF
TRBJ2-3,NA,TRBD2,TRBV6-4,TGTGCCAGCAGTGACTCCGGCGGGAGGGCACAGTATTTT,CASSDSGGRAQYF
TRBJ2-1,few,TRBD2,TRBV30,TGTGCCTGGCCGCGGGGGAGCTCCTACAATGAGCAGTTCTTC,CAWPRGSSYNEQFF
TRBJ1-4,NA,NA,TRBV28,TGTGCCAGCAGTTTTGGCGGGTTCGAAGTTGAAAAACTGTTTTTT,CASSFGGFEVEKLFF
TRBJ2-3,NA,NA,TRBV5-1,TGCGCCAGCGCCAGGGGGGCTACAGATACGCAGTATTTT,CASARGATDTQYF
TRBJ2-1,NA,TRBD2,TRBV7-3,TGTGCCAGCAGCTTAGGGGCTAGCGGGGCTAATGAGCAGTTCTTC,CASSLGASGANEQFF
TRBJ2-1,few,TRBD2,TRBV14,TGTGCCAGCACCCCCCAGGGGCAGTTTTGGGCCCGACTAGCGGGGGACAATGAGCAGTTCTTC,CASTPQGQFWARLAGDNEQFF
TRBJ2-1,few,TRBD1,TRBV30,TGTGCCTGGAGTCCAAGGACAGGGGGCCTCAATGAGCAGTTCTTC,CAWSPRTGGLNEQFF
TRBJ2-5,few,TRBD2,TRBV30,TGTGCCTGGAGTTTCAGGACTAGCGGAGAGACCCAGTACTTC,CAWSFRTSGETQYF
TRBJ2-3,NA,TRBD2,TRBV29-1,TGCAGCGTTGAGCTAGCGGTGAGCACAGATACGCAGTATTTT,CSVELAVSTDTQYF
TRBJ2-3,few,TRBD2,TRBV6-6,TGTGCCAGTAGGGTCCAGGGAGGGCGCAGCACAGATACGCAGTATTTT,CASRVQGGRSTDTQYF
TRBJ2-3,few,NA,TRBV19,TGTGCCAGTGATGGATTGACGGGCGCGGGACCAGATACGCAGTATTTT,CASDGLTGAGPDTQYF
TRBJ2-3,NA,NA,TRBV25-1,TGTGCCAGCAGTGACCCCGTCTTAGATACGCAGTATTTT,CASSDPVLDTQYF
TRBJ2-7,NA,TRBD2,TRBV4-3,TGCGCCAGCAGCCAAGCTTTTGGGACTAGCGGGAGTGTCCACGAGCAGTACTTC,CASSQAFGTSGSVHEQYF
TRBJ2-7,NA,TRBD1,TRBV7-9,TGTGCCAGCAGCTTAAGCACGGGACAGGCCTCCTTC,CASSLSTGQASF
TRBJ2-5,NA,TRBD2,TRBV29-1,TGCAGCGTTGACGGGGGGGGATGGGTGACCCAGTACTTC,CSVDGGGWVTQYF
TRBJ1-3,few,NA,TRBV30,TGTGCCTGGAGTAGGAGTTCTGGAAACACCATATATTTT,CAWSRSSGNTIYF
TRBJ2-3,NA,TRBD1,TRBV5-1,TGCGCCAGCAGCGCTAGACAGGGTCGGGGAGATACGCAGTATTTT,CASSARQGRGDTQYF
TRBJ1-2,few,TRBD1,TRBV4-2,TGTGCCAGCAGTGGACAGGAGGTCGGCTATGGCTACACCTTC,CASSGQEVGYGYTF